This T cell receptor beta chain was captured in a study of neurological immune-mediated disorders. TCRdb reprocessed the 5' RACE reads with MiXCR, giving one entry per CDR3 protein. Among tens of thousands of distinct CDR3 sequences listed, 20% to 25% were seen once. The sample holds one count of this clonotype. Germline CDR1 reads DFQATT; CDR2 reads SNEGSKA (reference sequence). This CDR3 is built from 14 residues. V was trimmed by 3 bases and J by 2 bases, leaving 12 bases between them. Sample time point: technical triplicate 3. The rearrangement uses TRBV20-1 and TRBJ2-3, with no clear D. The clonotype was recovered from a man between 60 and 75 years old with HTLV-1-associated myelopathy (HAM/TSP). The sample taken for sequencing was PBMCs. CDR3 in amino acids: CSASAPLATDTQYF. Written as DNA, the CDR3 is TGCAGTGCTAGTGCTCCTTTGGCCACAGATACGCAGTATTTT.